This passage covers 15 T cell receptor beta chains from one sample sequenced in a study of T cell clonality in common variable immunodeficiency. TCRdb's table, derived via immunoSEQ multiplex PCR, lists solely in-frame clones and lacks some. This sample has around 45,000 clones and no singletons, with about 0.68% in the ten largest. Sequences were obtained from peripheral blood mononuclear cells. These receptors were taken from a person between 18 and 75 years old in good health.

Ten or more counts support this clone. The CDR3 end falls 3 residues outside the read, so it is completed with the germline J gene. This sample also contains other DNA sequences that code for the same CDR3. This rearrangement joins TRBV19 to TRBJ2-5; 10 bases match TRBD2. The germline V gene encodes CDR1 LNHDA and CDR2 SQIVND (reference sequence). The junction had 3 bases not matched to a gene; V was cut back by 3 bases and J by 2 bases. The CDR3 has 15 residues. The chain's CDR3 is CASSIPSGGQETQYF. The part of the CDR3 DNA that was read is TGTGCCAGTAGTATCCCTAGCGGGGGACAAGAGACC.

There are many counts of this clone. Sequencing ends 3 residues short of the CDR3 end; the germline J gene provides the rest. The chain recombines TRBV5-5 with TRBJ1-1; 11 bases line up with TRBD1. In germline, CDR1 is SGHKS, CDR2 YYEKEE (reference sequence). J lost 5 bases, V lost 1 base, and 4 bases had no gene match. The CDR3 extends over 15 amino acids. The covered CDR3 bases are TGTGCCAGCAGCTTGTTGGGACAGGGGGAAACTGAA. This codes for CASSLLGQGETE. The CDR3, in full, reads CASSLLGQGETEAFF. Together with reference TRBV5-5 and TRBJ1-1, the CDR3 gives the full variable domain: DAGVTQSPTHLIKTRGQQVTLRCSPISGHKSVSWYQQVLGQGPQFIFQYYEKEERGRGNFPDRFSARQFPNYSSELNVNALLLGDSALYLCASSLLGQGETEAFFGQGTRLTVV.

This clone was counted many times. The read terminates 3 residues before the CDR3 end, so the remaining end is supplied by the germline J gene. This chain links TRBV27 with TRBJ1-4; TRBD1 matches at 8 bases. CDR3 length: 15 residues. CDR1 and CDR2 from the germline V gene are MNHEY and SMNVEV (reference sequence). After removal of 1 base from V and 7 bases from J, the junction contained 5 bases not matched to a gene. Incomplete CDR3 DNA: TGTGCCAGCAGTTTATTGACAGGGGTGGGTGAAAAA. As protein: CASSLLTGVGEK. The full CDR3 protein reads CASSLLTGVGEKLFF.

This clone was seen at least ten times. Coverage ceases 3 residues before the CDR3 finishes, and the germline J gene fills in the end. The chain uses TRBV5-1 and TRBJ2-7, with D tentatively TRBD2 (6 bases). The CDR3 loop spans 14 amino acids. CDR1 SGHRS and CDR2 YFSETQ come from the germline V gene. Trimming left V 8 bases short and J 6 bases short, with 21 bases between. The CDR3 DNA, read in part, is TGCGCCAGTTGCGTCGACCCGACTAGTTTCGAG. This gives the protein CASCVDPTSFE. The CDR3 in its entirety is CASCVDPTSFEQYF.

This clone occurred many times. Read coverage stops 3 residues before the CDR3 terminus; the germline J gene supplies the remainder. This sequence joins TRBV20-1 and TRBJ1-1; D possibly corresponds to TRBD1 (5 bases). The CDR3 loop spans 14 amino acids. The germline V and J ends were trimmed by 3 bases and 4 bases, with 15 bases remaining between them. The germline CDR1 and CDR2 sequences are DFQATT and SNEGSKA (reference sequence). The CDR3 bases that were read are TGCAGTGCTAGCTTGGGGCGCTGGGGCACTGAA. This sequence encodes CSASLGRWGTE. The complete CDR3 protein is CSASLGRWGTEAFF.

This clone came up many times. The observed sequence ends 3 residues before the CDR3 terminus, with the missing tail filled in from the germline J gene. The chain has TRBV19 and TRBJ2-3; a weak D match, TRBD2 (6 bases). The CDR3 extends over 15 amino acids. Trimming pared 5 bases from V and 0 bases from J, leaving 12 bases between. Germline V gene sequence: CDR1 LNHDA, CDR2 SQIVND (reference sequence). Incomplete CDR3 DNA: TGTGCCAGTAGTCCCTCCGGGACTAGCACAGATACG. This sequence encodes CASSPSGTSTDT. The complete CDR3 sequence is CASSPSGTSTDTQYF.

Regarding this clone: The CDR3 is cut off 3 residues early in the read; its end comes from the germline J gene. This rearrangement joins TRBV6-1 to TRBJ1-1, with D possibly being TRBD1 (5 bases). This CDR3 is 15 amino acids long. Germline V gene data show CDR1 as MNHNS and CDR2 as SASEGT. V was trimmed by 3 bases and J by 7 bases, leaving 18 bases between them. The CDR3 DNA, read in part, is TGTGCCAGCAGTGACCACGGGGGACGGGAAGTTGAA. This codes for CASSDHGGREVE. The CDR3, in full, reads CASSDHGGREVEAFF.

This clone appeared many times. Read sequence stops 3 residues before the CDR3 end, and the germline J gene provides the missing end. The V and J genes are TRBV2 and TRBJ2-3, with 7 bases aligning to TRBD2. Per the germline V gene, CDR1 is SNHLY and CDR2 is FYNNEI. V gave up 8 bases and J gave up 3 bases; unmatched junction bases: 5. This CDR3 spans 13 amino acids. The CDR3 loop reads CASGNGGTDTQYF. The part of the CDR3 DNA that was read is TGTGCCAGCGGGAACGGGGGGACAGATACG. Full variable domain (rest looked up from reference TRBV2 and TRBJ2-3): EPEVTQTPSHQVTQMGQEVILRCVPISNHLYFYWYRQILGQKVEFLVSFYNNEISEKSEIFDDQFSVERPDGSNFTLKIRSTKLEDSAMYFCASGNGGTDTQYFGPGTRLTVL.

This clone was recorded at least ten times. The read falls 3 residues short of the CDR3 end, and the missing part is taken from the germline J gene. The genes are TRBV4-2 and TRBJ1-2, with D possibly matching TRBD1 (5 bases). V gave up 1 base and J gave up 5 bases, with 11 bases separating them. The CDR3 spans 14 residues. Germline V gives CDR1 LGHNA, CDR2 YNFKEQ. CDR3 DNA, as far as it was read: TGTGCCAGCAGCCAAGGGACAAAAAAATATGGC. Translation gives CASSQGTKKYG. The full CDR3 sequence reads CASSQGTKKYGYTF.

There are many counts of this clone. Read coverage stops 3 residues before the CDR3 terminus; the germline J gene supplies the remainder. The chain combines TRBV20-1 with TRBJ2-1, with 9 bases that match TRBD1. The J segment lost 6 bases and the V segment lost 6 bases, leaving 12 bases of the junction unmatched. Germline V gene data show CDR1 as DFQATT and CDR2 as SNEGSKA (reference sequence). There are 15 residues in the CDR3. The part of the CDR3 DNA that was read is TGCAGTGCCCCCCGACCGGGACAGGGCCGCAATGAG. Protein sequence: CSAPRPGQGRNE. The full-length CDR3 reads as CSAPRPGQGRNEQFF.

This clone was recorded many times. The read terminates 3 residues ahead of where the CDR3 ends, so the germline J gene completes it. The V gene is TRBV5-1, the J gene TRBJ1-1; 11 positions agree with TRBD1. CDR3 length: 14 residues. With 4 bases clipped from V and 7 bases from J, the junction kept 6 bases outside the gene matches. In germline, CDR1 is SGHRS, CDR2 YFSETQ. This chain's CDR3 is CASSKDRGLSEAFF. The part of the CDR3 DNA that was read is TGCGCCAGCAGCAAGGACAGGGGGCTGAGTGAA.

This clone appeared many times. CDR3 DNA, as far as it was read: TGTGCCAGCAGCTTGGCGGGTTCAGATACG. It encodes CASSLAGSDT. The complete CDR3 reads CASSLAGSDTQYF. V and J are TRBV5-4 and TRBJ2-3; no clear D gene. The CDR3 is cut off 3 residues early in the read; its end comes from the germline J gene. From germline, CDR1 is SGHNT and CDR2 YYREEE (reference sequence). CDR3 length: 13 residues. V was pared by 0 bases and J by 4 bases, with 6 bases between.

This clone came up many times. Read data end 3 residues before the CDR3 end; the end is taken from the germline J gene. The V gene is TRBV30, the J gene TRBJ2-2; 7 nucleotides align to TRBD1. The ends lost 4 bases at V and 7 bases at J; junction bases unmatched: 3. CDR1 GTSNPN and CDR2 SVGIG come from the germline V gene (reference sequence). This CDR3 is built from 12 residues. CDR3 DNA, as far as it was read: TGTGCCTGGATACAGGGGTTCGGGGAG. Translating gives CAWIQGFGE. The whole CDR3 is CAWIQGFGELFF.

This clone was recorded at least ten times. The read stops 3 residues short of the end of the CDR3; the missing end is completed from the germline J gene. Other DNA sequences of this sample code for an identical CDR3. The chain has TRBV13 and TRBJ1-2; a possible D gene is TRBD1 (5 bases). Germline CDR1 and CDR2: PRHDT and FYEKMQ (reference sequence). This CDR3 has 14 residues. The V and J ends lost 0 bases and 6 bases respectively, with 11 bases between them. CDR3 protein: CASSLGQGKDGYTF. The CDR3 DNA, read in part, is TGTGCCAGCAGCTTAGGCCAGGGTAAGGATGGC.

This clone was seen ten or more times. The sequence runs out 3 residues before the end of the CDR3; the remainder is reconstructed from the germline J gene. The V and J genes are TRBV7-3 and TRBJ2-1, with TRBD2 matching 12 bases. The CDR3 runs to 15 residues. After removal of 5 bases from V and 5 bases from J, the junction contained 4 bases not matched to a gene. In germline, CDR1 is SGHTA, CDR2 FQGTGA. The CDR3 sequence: CASSPTSGSNNEQFF. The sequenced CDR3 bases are TGTGCCAGCAGCCCGACTAGCGGGAGTAACAATGAG.